These 23 T cell receptor beta chains originate from one sample sequenced in a study of blood T cell repertoires in COVID-19. TCRdb's table, derived via immunoSEQ multiplex PCR, lists solely in-frame clones and lacks some. The sample contains about 260,000 clones, 70% to 90% of which appear only once. Input material: peripheral blood. The source of these receptors is a human donor in a cohort sampled during active COVID-19.

The rearrangement links TRBV5-4 to TRBJ1-4; D may be TRBD1 (6 bases). V lost 3 bases to trimming and J lost 7 bases, with 10 bases between them. This CDR3 contains 13 residues. In germline, CDR1 is SGHNT, CDR2 YYREEE (reference sequence). The CDR3: CASSYWTVEKLFF. CDR3 DNA sequence: TGTGCCAGCAGCTACTGGACAGTTGAAAAACTGTTTTTT.

Only one count was recorded for this clone. This chain links TRBV28 with TRBJ1-2; 8 bases are a match to TRBD1. This CDR3 region has 12 residues. Germline CDR1 is MDHEN and CDR2 is SYDVKM. The J segment lost 2 bases and the V segment lost 11 bases, leaving 4 bases of the junction unmatched. The CDR3 loop reads CAAGTGNYGYTF. The DNA for the CDR3 is TGTGCCGCCGGGACAGGAAACTATGGCTACACCTTC.

The chain links TRBV30 to TRBJ1-4; D remains unclear. Trimming took off 4 bases at V and 10 bases at J, with 25 bases between the two ends. Germline lookup yields CDR1 GTSNPN and CDR2 SVGIG (reference sequence). This CDR3 comprises 16 residues. The CDR3 DNA follows: TGTGCCTGGAACTTGGCACCCTCGTCTCTATCGGGAAAACTGTTTTTT. Translation: CAWNLAPSSLSGKLFF.

This rearrangement joins TRBV27 to TRBJ2-5, with TRBD1 matching over 12 bases. Trimming cost V 7 bases and J 2 bases; bases outside gene matches: 5. Germline V gene sequence: CDR1 MNHEY, CDR2 SMNVEV (reference sequence). CDR3 length: 15 residues. CDR3 bases: TGTGCCAGCAATTCGGGACAGGGGGCGCAAGAGACCCAGTACTTC. This encodes CASNSGQGAQETQYF.

The rearrangement uses TRBV19 and TRBJ1-6; the D gene is possibly TRBD1 (5 bases). Germline V lookup: CDR1 LNHDA, CDR2 SQIVND (reference sequence). This CDR3 is built from 17 residues. V was cut by 6 bases and J by 3 bases, with 18 bases left in between. CDR3 loop: CASSGGDRYVYNSPLHF. CDR3 DNA sequence: TGTGCCAGTAGCGGAGGGGATAGATATGTCTATAATTCACCCCTCCACTTT. The variable domain in full, with the rest retrieved from reference TRBV19 and TRBJ1-6, is DGGITQSPKYLFRKEGQNVTLSCEQNLNHDAMYWYRQDPGQGLRLIYYSQIVNDFQKGDIAEGYSVSREKKESFPLTVTSAQKNPTAFYLCASSGGDRYVYNSPLHFGNGTRLTVT.

The chain combines TRBV4-1 with TRBJ1-2; D is uncertain. Trimming left V 0 bases short and J 6 bases short, with 8 bases between. The V gene's germline CDR1 is MGHRA and CDR2 YSYEKL. The CDR3 is made up of 13 amino acids. The CDR3 reads CASSQEAGNGYTF. CDR3 bases: TGCGCCAGCAGCCAAGAGGCGGGAAATGGCTACACCTTC.

The chain is built from TRBV11-2 and TRBJ2-1, with 8 nucleotides matching TRBD2. This CDR3 contains 15 residues. V shed 3 bases and J 8 bases; nucleotides not matched to a gene: 9. Germline lookup yields CDR1 SGHAT and CDR2 FQNNGV. The CDR3 region has the DNA TGTGCCAGCAGCTTCAGCGGGGGCACCGAGGATGAGCAGTTCTTC. Translating it yields CASSFSGGTEDEQFF. The full variable domain, rest sourced from reference TRBV11-2 and TRBJ2-1, is EAGVAQSPRYKIIEKRQSVAFWCNPISGHATLYWYQQILGQGPKLLIQFQNNGVVDDSQLPKDRFSAERLKGVDSTLKIQPAKLEDSAVYLCASSFSGGTEDEQFFGPGTRLTVL.

The CDR3 protein is CAWSVGGQGTEKLFF. CDR3 nucleotide sequence: TGTGCCTGGAGTGTTGGGGGACAGGGGACTGAAAAACTGTTTTTT. V is TRBV30 and J is TRBJ1-4; 10 bases are a match to TRBD1. The V gene's germline CDR1 is GTSNPN and CDR2 SVGIG (reference sequence). The trim removed 0 bases at V and 7 bases at J, leaving 5 bases unmatched. There are 15 residues in the CDR3.

V gene TRBV7-2 combines with J gene TRBJ2-2, with D possibly being TRBD2 (6 bases). Germline CDR1 is SGHTA and CDR2 is FQGNSA. CDR3 length: 15 residues. Deletions cut 1 base from V and 5 bases from J, with 11 bases between. CDR3 bases: TGTGCCAGCAGCTTAGAGGCGGGGCGGACCGGGGAGCTGTTTTTT. Amino acid sequence: CASSLEAGRTGELFF.

Remarks on this clone: Other nucleotide sequences in the sample specify the same CDR3. This chain links TRBV7-9 with TRBJ1-1, with TRBD1 as a possible D gene (5 bases). The CDR3 loop spans 14 amino acids. Germline-derived CDR1 and CDR2 are SEHNR and FQNEAQ (reference sequence). The V end lost 0 bases, the J end lost 4 bases, and 9 bases lay between the germline ends. The CDR3 region is CASSLAREVTEAFF. In DNA form, the CDR3 reads TGTGCCAGCAGCTTAGCCAGGGAAGTCACTGAAGCTTTCTTT.

Only one count was recorded for this clone. This chain joins TRBV6-6 and TRBJ2-5; maybe TRBD2 (5 bases). V lost 6 bases, J lost 3 bases, and 14 bases lay in between. There are 14 residues in the CDR3. Germline loops: CDR1 MNHNY, CDR2 SVGAGI (reference sequence). CDR3 DNA: TGTGCCAGCAGGAAGGGTCCGGGAAAAGAGACCCAGTACTTC. Encoded protein: CASRKGPGKETQYF.

The chain employs TRBV10-1 and TRBJ2-3, with TRBD2 matching 9 bases. The junction had 7 bases not matched to a gene; V was cut back by 8 bases and J by 1 base. The CDR3 totals 15 residues. CDR1 WNHNN and CDR2 SYGVQD come from the germline V gene (reference sequence). CDR3 sequence (DNA): TGCGCCAGCTCTTTTTCTAGCGGGGGCACAGATACGCAGTATTTT. This sequence encodes CASSFSSGGTDTQYF.

This clone has more than one count but fewer than ten. An end of the junction does not agree with germline; a read error may underlie this. This rearrangement joins TRBV20-1 to TRBJ1-6; 8 nucleotides align to TRBD1. CDR1 DFQATT and CDR2 SNEGSKA come from the germline V gene (reference sequence). The CDR3 sequence is 11 residues long. DNA of the CDR3: TGCAGTGCTAGAGATACAGGGGGGCCCGTCTTT. Residues: CSARDTGGPVF.

The V and J genes are TRBV5-1 and TRBJ2-1; a weak D match, TRBD1 (6 bases). Germline V gene data show CDR1 as SGHRS and CDR2 as YFSETQ. The CDR3 is made up of 14 amino acids. With 4 bases removed from V and 3 bases from J, the gap between germline ends came to 11 bases. The CDR3 coding sequence is TGCGCCAGCAGCATGGACAGTAGCTACAATGAGCAGTTCTTC. This translates into CASSMDSSYNEQFF.

The chain carries TRBV14 and TRBJ2-7, with a weak D call TRBD2 (5 bases). The CDR3 loop spans 13 amino acids. Between the trimmed V and J ends, which lost 3 bases and 6 bases, there was a span of 12 bases. Germline V gene lookup returns CDR1 SGHDN and CDR2 FVKESK. The CDR3 protein is CASSQSTRGEQYF. The CDR3, as DNA: TGTGCCAGCAGCCAGTCCACCCGGGGCGAGCAGTACTTC.

The J gene is TRBJ2-1, the V gene TRBV6-2 or TRBV6-3, with 13 bases that match TRBD2. The ends lost 4 bases at V and 11 bases at J; junction bases unmatched: 5. Germline CDR1 MNHEY, CDR2 SVGEGT. The CDR3 totals 14 residues. The CDR3 nucleotides read TGTGCCAGCAGTTCCTTGGGACTAGCGGGAAAGCAGTTCTTC. Encoded protein: CASSSLGLAGKQFF.

The CDR3 here is CASSPLVGGSYHTEAFF. CDR3 in DNA: TGTGCCAGCAGTCCCCTAGTAGGGGGCTCGTATCACACTGAAGCTTTCTTT. The rearrangement links TRBV28 to TRBJ1-1; 7 bases match TRBD1. Unmatched junction bases numbered 15, after V lost 5 bases and J lost 3 bases. Germline loops: CDR1 MDHEN, CDR2 SYDVKM. The CDR3 runs to 17 residues.

V and J are TRBV14 and TRBJ1-6; 8 bases are shared with TRBD1. Germline V gene sequence: CDR1 SGHDN, CDR2 FVKESK. This CDR3 spans 14 amino acids. V shed 8 bases, J shed 9 bases, and the junction held 9 bases outside the gene matches. The CDR3 protein is CASQVGRGLSPLHF. For the CDR3, the DNA is TGTGCCAGCCAGGTTGGCAGGGGGCTTTCACCCCTCCACTTT.

This chain joins TRBV27 and TRBJ2-3, with 8 bases fitting TRBD2. Germline V CDR1 and CDR2: MNHEY, SMNVEV (reference sequence). This CDR3 contains 11 residues. The trim removed 5 bases at V and 13 bases at J, leaving 5 bases unmatched. The CDR3 region is CASSPGGGKYF. CDR3 sequence (DNA): TGTGCCAGCAGTCCCGGGGGGGGGAAGTATTTT.

CDR3 loop: CASHTGRVGKGTQYF. CDR3 nucleotides: TGTGCCAGCCACACAGGTAGGGTCGGCAAGGGAACGCAGTATTTT. The chain carries TRBV28 and TRBJ2-3; possible D gene TRBD1, 5 bases. The germline CDR1 and CDR2 sequences are MDHEN and SYDVKM. CDR3 length: 15 amino acids. V was trimmed by 8 bases and J by 9 bases, leaving 24 bases between them.

This chain joins TRBV7-3 and TRBJ1-5; D gene uncertain. Germline CDR1 is SGHTA and CDR2 is FQGTGA. Between the trimmed V and J ends, which lost 5 bases and 4 bases, there was a span of 9 bases. The CDR3 length is 13 residues. CDR3 protein: CASSVAPNQPQHF. The DNA for the CDR3 is TGTGCCAGCAGCGTAGCCCCGAATCAGCCCCAGCATTTT.

The chain carries TRBV6-5 and TRBJ2-7, with D possibly TRBD1 on 6 matching bases. Germline V gene data show CDR1 as MNHEY and CDR2 as SVGAGI. The V gene lost 6 bases and the J gene lost 2 bases, with 17 bases spanning the gap. The CDR3 consists of 15 residues. CDR3 in DNA: TGTGCCAGCAGCATAAATCCGACAGGTCCCTACGAGCAGTACTTC. As protein: CASSINPTGPYEQYF.

In its sample, this clone was seen once. The rearrangement uses TRBV6-5 and TRBJ2-7, with 8 bases aligning to TRBD1. Trimming removed 5 bases from V and 5 bases from J; junction bases left unmatched: 8. From germline, CDR1 is MNHEY and CDR2 SVGAGI. This CDR3 spans 14 amino acids. The CDR3 coding sequence is TGTGCCAGCAGTCCGGGACAGGAGTCTGACGAGCAGTACTTC. It translates to CASSPGQESDEQYF.